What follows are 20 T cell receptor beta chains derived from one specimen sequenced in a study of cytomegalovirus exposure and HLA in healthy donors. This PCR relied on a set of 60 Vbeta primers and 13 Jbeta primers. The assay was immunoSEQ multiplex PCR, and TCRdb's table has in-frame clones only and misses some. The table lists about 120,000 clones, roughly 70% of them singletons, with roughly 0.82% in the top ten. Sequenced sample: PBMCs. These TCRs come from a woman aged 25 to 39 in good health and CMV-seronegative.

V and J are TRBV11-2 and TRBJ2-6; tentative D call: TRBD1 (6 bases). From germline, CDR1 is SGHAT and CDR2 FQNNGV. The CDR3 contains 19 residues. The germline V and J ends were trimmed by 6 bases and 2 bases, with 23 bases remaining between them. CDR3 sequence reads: CASRKIRSGARAGANVLTF. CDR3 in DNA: TGTGCCAGCAGAAAAATTCGGTCAGGGGCGCGGGCTGGGGCCAACGTCCTGACTTTC. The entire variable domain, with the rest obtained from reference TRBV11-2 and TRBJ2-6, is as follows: EAGVAQSPRYKIIEKRQSVAFWCNPISGHATLYWYQQILGQGPKLLIQFQNNGVVDDSQLPKDRFSAERLKGVDSTLKIQPAKLEDSAVYLCASRKIRSGARAGANVLTFGAGSRLTVL.

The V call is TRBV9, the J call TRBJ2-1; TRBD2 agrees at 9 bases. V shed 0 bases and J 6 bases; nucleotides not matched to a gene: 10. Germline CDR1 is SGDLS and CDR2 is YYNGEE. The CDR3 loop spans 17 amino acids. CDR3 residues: CASSVEVEAGGLNEQFF. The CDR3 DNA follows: TGTGCCAGCAGCGTAGAGGTAGAAGCGGGGGGCCTCAATGAGCAGTTCTTC.

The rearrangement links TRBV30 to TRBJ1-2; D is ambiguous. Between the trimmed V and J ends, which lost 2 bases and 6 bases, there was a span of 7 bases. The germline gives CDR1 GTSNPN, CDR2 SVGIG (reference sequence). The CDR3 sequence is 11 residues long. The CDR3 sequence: CAWSTLNGYTF. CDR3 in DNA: TGTGCCTGGAGTACTTTAAATGGCTACACCTTC.

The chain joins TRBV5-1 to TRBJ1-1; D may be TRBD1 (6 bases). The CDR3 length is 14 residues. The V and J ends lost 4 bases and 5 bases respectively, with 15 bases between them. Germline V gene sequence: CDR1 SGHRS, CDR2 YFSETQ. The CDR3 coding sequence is TGCGCCAGCAGCGCGGACAGTTCGCGGACTGAAGCTTTCTTT. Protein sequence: CASSADSSRTEAFF.

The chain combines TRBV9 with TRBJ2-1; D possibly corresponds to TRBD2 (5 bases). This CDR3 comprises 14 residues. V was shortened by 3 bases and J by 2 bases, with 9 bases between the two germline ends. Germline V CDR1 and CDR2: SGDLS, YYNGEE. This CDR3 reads CASSGTTTYNEQFF. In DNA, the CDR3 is TGTGCCAGCAGCGGTACGACTACCTACAATGAGCAGTTCTTC.

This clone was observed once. The CDR3 bases are TGTGCCAGCTCAAGGAGCTTCACAGATACGCAGTATTTT. Translation gives CASSRSFTDTQYF. The chain joins TRBV7-2 to TRBJ2-3, with D unresolved. V lost 8 bases, J lost 2 bases, and 11 bases lay in between. This CDR3 region has 13 residues. In germline, CDR1 is SGHTA, CDR2 FQGNSA.

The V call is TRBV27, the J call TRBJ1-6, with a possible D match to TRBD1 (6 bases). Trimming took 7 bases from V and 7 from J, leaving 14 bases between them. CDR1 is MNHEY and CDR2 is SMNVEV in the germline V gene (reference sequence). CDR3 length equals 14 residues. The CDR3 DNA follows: TGTGCCAGCAAGACGACAGGAACGAATTCACCCCTCCACTTT. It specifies CASKTTGTNSPLHF.

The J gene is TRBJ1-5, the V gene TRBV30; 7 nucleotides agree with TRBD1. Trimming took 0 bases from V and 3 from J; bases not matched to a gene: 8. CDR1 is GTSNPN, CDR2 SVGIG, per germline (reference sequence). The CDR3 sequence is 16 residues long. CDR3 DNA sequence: TGTGCCTGGAGTGTAGACCGGACAGGCGCCAATCAGCCCCAGCATTTT. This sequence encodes CAWSVDRTGANQPQHF.

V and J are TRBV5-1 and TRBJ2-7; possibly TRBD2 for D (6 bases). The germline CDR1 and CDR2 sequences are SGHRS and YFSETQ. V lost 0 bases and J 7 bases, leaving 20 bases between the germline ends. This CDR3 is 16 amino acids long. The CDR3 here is CASSLAVGGNGKEQYF. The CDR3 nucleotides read TGCGCCAGCAGCTTGGCCGTGGGGGGAAACGGGAAAGAGCAGTACTTC.

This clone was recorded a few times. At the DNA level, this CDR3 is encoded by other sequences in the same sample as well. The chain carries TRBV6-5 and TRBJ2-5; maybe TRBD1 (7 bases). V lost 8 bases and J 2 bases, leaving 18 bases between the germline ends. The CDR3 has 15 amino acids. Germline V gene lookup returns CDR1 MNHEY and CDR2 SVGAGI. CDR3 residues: CASAIQGTGQETQYF. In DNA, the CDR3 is TGTGCCAGCGCCATACAGGGGACTGGACAAGAGACCCAGTACTTC.

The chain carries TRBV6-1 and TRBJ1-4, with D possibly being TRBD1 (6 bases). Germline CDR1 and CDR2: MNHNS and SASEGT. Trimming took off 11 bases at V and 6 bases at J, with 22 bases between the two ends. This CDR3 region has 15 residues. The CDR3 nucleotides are TGTGCCGCGATGACAGGCCCCGAGGCCCATGAAAAACTGTTTTTT. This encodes CAAMTGPEAHEKLFF.

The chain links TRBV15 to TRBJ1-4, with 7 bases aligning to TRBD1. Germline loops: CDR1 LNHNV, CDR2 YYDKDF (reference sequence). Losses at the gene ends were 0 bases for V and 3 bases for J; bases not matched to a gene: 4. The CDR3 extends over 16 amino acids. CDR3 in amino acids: CATSRDLGQPNEKLFF. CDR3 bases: TGTGCCACCAGCAGAGACCTGGGACAGCCTAATGAAAAACTGTTTTTT.

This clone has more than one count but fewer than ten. The CDR3 DNA sequence: TGTGCCAGCAGTGCTTGGCAAATCATAGAGGGCAATGAAAAACTGTTTTTT. Translated: CASSAWQIIEGNEKLFF. The V gene is TRBV6-1, the J gene TRBJ1-4, with D unclear. V gave up 4 bases and J gave up 5 bases, with 20 bases separating them. CDR3 length equals 17 residues. In germline, CDR1 is MNHNS, CDR2 SASEGT.

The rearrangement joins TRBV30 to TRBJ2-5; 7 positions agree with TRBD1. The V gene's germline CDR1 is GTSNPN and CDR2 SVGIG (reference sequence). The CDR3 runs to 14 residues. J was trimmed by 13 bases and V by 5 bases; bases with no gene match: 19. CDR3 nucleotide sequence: TGTGCCTGGCGGACGACCGGGACAGCACCCCGGTCGTACTTC. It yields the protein CAWRTTGTAPRSYF.

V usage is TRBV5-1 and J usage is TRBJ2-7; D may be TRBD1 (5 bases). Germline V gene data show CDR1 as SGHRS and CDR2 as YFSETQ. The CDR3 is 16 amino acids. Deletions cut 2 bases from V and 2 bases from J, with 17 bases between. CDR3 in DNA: TGCGCCAGCAGCTTCCACCATGTAGGGGTAGCCTACGAGCAGTACTTC. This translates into CASSFHHVGVAYEQYF.

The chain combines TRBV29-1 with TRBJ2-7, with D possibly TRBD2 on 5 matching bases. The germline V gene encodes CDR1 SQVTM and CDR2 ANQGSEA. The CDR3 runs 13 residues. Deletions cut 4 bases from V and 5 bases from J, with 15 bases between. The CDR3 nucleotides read TGCAGCGTTGCAGGACTCACGGGCAACGAGCAGTACTTC. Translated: CSVAGLTGNEQYF.

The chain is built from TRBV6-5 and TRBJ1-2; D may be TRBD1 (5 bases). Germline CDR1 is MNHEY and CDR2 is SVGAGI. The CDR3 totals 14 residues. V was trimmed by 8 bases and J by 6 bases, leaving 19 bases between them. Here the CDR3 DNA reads TGTGCCAGCCAAAGTACAGTCGGAGGGGATGGCTACACCTTC. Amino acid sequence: CASQSTVGGDGYTF.

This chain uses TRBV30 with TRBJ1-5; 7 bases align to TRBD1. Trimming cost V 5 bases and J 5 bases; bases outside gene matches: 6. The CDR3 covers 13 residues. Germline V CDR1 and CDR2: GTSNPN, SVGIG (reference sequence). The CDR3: CAWATGPHQPQHF. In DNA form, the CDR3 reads TGTGCCTGGGCGACAGGGCCCCATCAGCCCCAGCATTTT.

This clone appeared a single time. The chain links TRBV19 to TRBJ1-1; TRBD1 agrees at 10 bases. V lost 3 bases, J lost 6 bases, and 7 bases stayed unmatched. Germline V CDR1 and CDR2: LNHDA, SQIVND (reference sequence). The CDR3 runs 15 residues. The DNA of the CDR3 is TGTGCCAGTAGTATGACAGGGGGCTCGGTATCTGAAGCTTTCTTT. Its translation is CASSMTGGSVSEAFF.

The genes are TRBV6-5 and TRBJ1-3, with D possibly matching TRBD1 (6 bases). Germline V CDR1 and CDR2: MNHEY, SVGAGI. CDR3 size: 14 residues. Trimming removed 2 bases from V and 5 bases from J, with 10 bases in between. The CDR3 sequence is CASSYDGGRNTIYF. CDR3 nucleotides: TGTGCCAGCAGTTACGATGGGGGCAGAAACACCATATATTTT.